These T cell receptor beta chains were read from a single sample in a study of cytomegalovirus exposure and HLA in healthy donors. Assay used: immunoSEQ multiplex PCR; TCRdb lists only in-frame clones, some missing. The table shows 300,000 or so clones, with almost 85% occurring only once. The specimen sequenced was PBMCs. Source of these receptors: a woman between 35 and 50 years old in good health and CMV-seropositive. CDR3s include the opening cysteine and the closing phenylalanine or tryptophan. The order of the fields is J gene, V gene, CDR3 protein.

TRBJ2-1 | TRBV28 | CASRATSRNEQFF
TRBJ1-4 | TRBV6-5 | CASGRGGNEKLFF
TRBJ2-7 | TRBV5-1 | CASSLGSFRGSSYEQYF
TRBJ2-3 | TRBV5-4 | CASSLIDVTDTQYF
TRBJ2-5 | TRBV6-5 | CASSYPPGETQYF
TRBJ2-3 | TRBV7-2 | CASSPTVGQGKNTQYF
TRBJ1-3 | TRBV7-2 | CASSLTGYGGNTIYF
TRBJ2-7 | TRBV11-3 | CASSSHLGKDRSEAYEQYF
TRBJ2-1 | TRBV5-6 | CASSLWDSSYNEQFF
TRBJ1-2 | TRBV14 | CASSREQGARGYTF
TRBJ1-2 | TRBV18 | CASSPLDRIGPNYGYTF
TRBJ2-7 | TRBV7-2 | CASSPNLFEQYF
TRBJ2-7 | TRBV7-8 | CASSLRQIAEQYF
TRBJ1-3 | TRBV18 | CASSPVTEGNTIYF
TRBJ1-1 | TRBV7-8 | CASSRDNPNNRGARVGKAFF
TRBJ1-1 | TRBV7-9 | CASSGTGFEAFF
TRBJ1-1 | TRBV5-6 | CASSLGQASEAFF
TRBJ1-1 | TRBV30 | CAWFSPYRGSEAFF
TRBJ2-1 | TRBV27 | CASSLTLAGGPNEQFF
TRBJ1-2 | TRBV9 | CASSASGEEYIYGYTF
TRBJ2-1 | TRBV7-6 | CASKPGLAVYNEQFF
TRBJ1-1 | TRBV28 | CASSWGTGENTEAFF
TRBJ2-5 | TRBV15 | CATSRVLRDSVQETQYF
TRBJ2-7 | TRBV28 | CASSSGGSYEQYF
TRBJ1-3 | TRBV19 | CASSYGSGNTIYF
TRBJ1-4 | TRBV28 | CASTWGGKLFF
TRBJ1-1 | TRBV7-3 | CASSLRSPGSNTEAFF
TRBJ1-4 | TRBV4-3 | CASSQGQRDEKLFF
TRBJ2-3 | TRBV27 | CASSLSSGSTDTQYF
TRBJ2-4 | TRBV7-9 | CASSPQSTEPSRNIQYF
TRBJ2-7 | TRBV11-2 | CASSSREVIFYEQYF
TRBJ2-3 | TRBV15 | CATSTVTSPYTDTQYF
TRBJ2-1 | TRBV19 | CASSKDRGFYREQFF
TRBJ2-1 | TRBV7-8 | CASNPSGTLEQFF
TRBJ2-3 | TRBV11-3 | CASSFGSGKGDMQYF
TRBJ2-7 | TRBV7-9 | CASSLSDYEQYF
TRBJ2-2 | TRBV4-2 | CASSPAGQGTGELFF
TRBJ2-7 | TRBV29-1 | CSAPRRVRDEQYF
TRBJ2-7 | TRBV28 | CASSFISGQGSSYEQYF
TRBJ2-2 | TRBV30 | CAWGWRSGELFF
TRBJ1-2 | TRBV28 | CATWTGEGYGYTF
TRBJ2-1 | TRBV30 | CAWNGRGGSGEQFF
TRBJ2-7 | TRBV13 | CASSISYEQYF
TRBJ1-2 | TRBV19 | CASSMGRNNYGYTF
TRBJ2-1 | TRBV6-1 | CASSELAGGYNEQFF
TRBJ1-2 | TRBV7-9 | CASGLDSLYGYTF
TRBJ1-1 | TRBV28 | CASEERTEAFF
TRBJ2-7 | TRBV27 | CASSTFRDSSYEQYF
TRBJ1-1 | TRBV2 | CASSVFRTEAFF
TRBJ2-2 | TRBV7-9 | CASSLNDRGWTGELFF
TRBJ1-3 | TRBV4-3 | CASSQDRVGNTIYF
TRBJ1-1 | TRBV7-9 | CASSLFGGNTEAFF
TRBJ2-5 | TRBV7-2 | CASSPDRLQETQYF
TRBJ2-5 | TRBV7-2 | CASSPRTTPETQYF